This TCR beta chain was sequenced in a study of CD8+ T cells in alopecia areata. At the level of the study: Patients in the treated group were given tofacitinib by mouth, 5 to 10 mg twice a day.

Stated treatment: oral pan-JAK inhibitor, 5-10 mg twice daily. Reverse transcription of extracted RNA yielded cDNA, which provided the sequencing template. Repertoires were generated with immunoSEQ multiplex PCR, while TCRdb's copy carries only in-frame clones and drops some. This table has 95,000 to 150,000 clones, around 56% appearing once. The CDR3 totals 15 residues. Losses at the gene ends were 3 bases for V and 5 bases for J; bases not matched to a gene: 5. CDR1 and CDR2 from the germline V gene are KGHSH and LQKENI. General study points: Scalp clonality, along with expanded CD8+ clones among the top 100, was significantly decreased by tofacitinib. Lesional scalp, notably in alopecia totalis/universalis, had clonality above that of normal scalp.

Points on this clone: Its antigen remains unidentified.

The input for sequencing was CD4+ T cells sorted from blood, taken at week 4, from a patient treated with tofacitinib. The sequence derives from a human donor with alopecia areata. The chain employs TRBV18 and TRBJ2-5; 11 bases are a match to TRBD2. The CDR3 nucleotides read TGTGCCAGCTCACCGATGACTAGCGGGACGGAGACCCAGTACTTC. Its protein product is CASSPMTSGTETQYF.